A selection of T cell receptor beta chains follows, all from one sample in a study of Ad26.COV2.S vaccination and SARS-CoV-2 variants. Produced via immunoSEQ multiplex PCR; TCRdb's table is partial and in-frame only. This repertoire shows about 280,000 clones, around 87% found once; its top ten account for approximately 3.3%. The sequencing used peripheral blood, collected in a trial of Ad26.COV2.S vaccine versus placebo. These receptors came from a person aged 18-65 years who received the Ad26.COV2.S COVID-19 vaccine or a placebo. Each CDR3 is given with its conserved first and last residue. A D gene is named only where the DNA matches it firmly. The listing skips clone size in some rows; elsewhere it reads once, few, many or a size class.

13,TRBV12-3/TRBV12-4,TRBD2,TRBJ2-4,once,TGTGCCAGCAGGACTAGCGGGGGGAACATTCAGTACTTC,CASRTSGGNIQYF
15,TRBV11-3,NA,TRBJ2-2,NA,TGTGCCAGCAGCCCTTCCGGGACGGGTACCGGGGAGCTGTTTTTT,CASSPSGTGTGELFF
16,TRBV2,NA,TRBJ1-6,once,TGTGCCAGCAGTGAAGAAGGGGTGTTAAATAATTCACCCCTCCACTTT,CASSEEGVLNNSPLHF
13,TRBV30,NA,TRBJ1-6,NA,TGTGCCTGGAGTGTGGGGGGTAACTCACCCCTCCACTTT,CAWSVGGNSPLHF
16,TRBV15,NA,TRBJ1-5,NA,TGTGCCACCAGCAGAGTACCGGCTATGGGGAATCAGCCCCAGCATTTT,CATSRVPAMGNQPQHF
13,TRBV27,NA,TRBJ1-2,NA,TGTGCCAGCAGTTATAACAGCAACTATGGCTACACCTTC,CASSYNSNYGYTF
14,TRBV5-5,NA,TRBJ1-1,NA,TGTGCCAGCAGCTTGAGAGGGGATAGCACTGAAGCTTTCTTT,CASSLRGDSTEAFF
15,TRBV5-4,TRBD1,TRBJ2-7,NA,TGTGCCAGCAGCACGACCGGGACAGGGAATGGCGAGCAGTACTTC,CASSTTGTGNGEQYF
14,TRBV5-1,NA,TRBJ2-1,NA,TGCGCCAGCAGCTGGAGCGGCTTGTACAATGAGCAGTTCTTC,CASSWSGLYNEQFF
17,TRBV28,NA,TRBJ1-1,NA,TGTGCCAGCAGTTTCGCTCAGACAGCTCCCGGTAACACTGAAGCTTTCTTT,CASSFAQTAPGNTEAFF
15,TRBV4-2,NA,TRBJ1-5,NA,TGTGCCAGCAGCCGGGCCCCGGGGGCGGATCAGCCCCAGCATTTT,CASSRAPGADQPQHF
15,TRBV4-2,NA,TRBJ1-1,NA,TGTGCCAGCAGCCAAGATCTGACAGGTGGGACTGAAGCTTTCTTT,CASSQDLTGGTEAFF
15,TRBV5-1,TRBD1,TRBJ2-7,NA,TGCGCCAGCAGCCTACAGGGGGCGGCCTCCTACGAGCAGTACTTC,CASSLQGAASYEQYF
17,TRBV4-2,NA,TRBJ2-1,NA,TGTGCCAGCAGCCACTATCAAGGGGGTGCCGGTCACAATGAGCAGTTCTTC,CASSHYQGGAGHNEQFF
13,TRBV5-6,TRBD1,TRBJ2-7,NA,TGTGCCAGCAGCTGGAACAGGGGCCACGAGCAGTACTTC,CASSWNRGHEQYF
13,TRBV11-3,NA,TRBJ2-7,once,TGTGCCAGCAGCCTCGGCGTGTACGACGAGCAGTACTTC,CASSLGVYDEQYF
13,TRBV10-3,TRBD1,TRBJ2-7,NA,TGTGCCATCAGTCGACAGGGGGCGAACGAGCAGTACTTC,CAISRQGANEQYF
13,TRBV5-5,NA,TRBJ2-3,NA,TGTGCCAGCAGCTCAAAGGGAACAGATACGCAGTATTTT,CASSSKGTDTQYF
14,TRBV5-1,NA,TRBJ2-3,NA,TGCGCCAGCAGCCGCCAACGTTCCACAGATACGCAGTATTTT,CASSRQRSTDTQYF
12,TRBV6-5,NA,TRBJ1-5,NA,TGTGCCAGCAGGGGGGGCTGGGTGCCCCAGCATTTT,CASRGGWVPQHF
16,TRBV7-9,NA,TRBJ2-7,NA,TGTGCCAGCAGCTTAGGAATTGCTTTGGAGGTCCACGAGCAGTACTTC,CASSLGIALEVHEQYF
12,TRBV7-9,NA,TRBJ1-1,NA,TGTGCCAGCAGCTTAGGAGGTCGAGGAGCTTTCTTT,CASSLGGRGAFF
11,TRBV24-1,NA,TRBJ2-1,NA,TGTGCCACCAGTGATTTGCATGAGCAGTTCTTC,CATSDLHEQFF
15,TRBV9,NA,TRBJ1-3,NA,TGTGCCAGCAGCGTAGCACTCTCCGCTGGAAACACCATATATTTT,CASSVALSAGNTIYF
13,TRBV27,NA,TRBJ1-1,once,TGTGCCAGCAGTTTATATTGGGGAACTGAAGCTTTCTTT,CASSLYWGTEAFF
15,TRBV30,NA,TRBJ1-4,NA,TGTGCCTCGGCCCCGGGACGGCTGAGTAATGAAAAACTGTTTTTT,CASAPGRLSNEKLFF
18,TRBV6-2/TRBV6-3,NA,TRBJ1-5,NA,TGTGCCAGCAGTTACGCCACAGGTCAGGCACATAGCAATCAGCCCCAGCATTTT,CASSYATGQAHSNQPQHF
16,TRBV28,NA,TRBJ1-5,NA,TGTGCCAGCAGTCTCGTTACCGGGGGGAGCAATCAGCCCCAGCATTTT,CASSLVTGGSNQPQHF
15,TRBV2,NA,TRBJ2-2,NA,TGTGCCAGCAGGAGTGAGGGCAGTCGAACCGGGGAGCTGTTTTTT,CASRSEGSRTGELFF
16,TRBV3-1/TRBV3-2,TRBD2,TRBJ2-1,NA,TGTGCCAGCAGCCAAGATCCGGCGGGGGGAGGGAATGAGCAGTTCTTC,CASSQDPAGGGNEQFF
13,TRBV6-2/TRBV6-3,NA,TRBJ2-2,NA,TGTGCCAGCAGTTATGTGGGCCTCGGGGAGCTGTTTTTT,CASSYVGLGELFF
17,TRBV5-6,TRBD1,TRBJ1-2,NA,TGTGCCAGCAGCTACGGACCAGGGGGCCGTAACATTTATGGCTACACCTTC,CASSYGPGGRNIYGYTF
19,TRBV5-6,NA,TRBJ2-5,once,TGTGCCAGCAGCTCGTCAAAACTGGCCTCCAGAATATTTGGAGCGGCCCAGTACTTC,CASSSSKLASRIFGAAQYF
16,TRBV7-2,NA,TRBJ1-5,NA,TGTGCCAGCAGCCAGGGGCCAAGGGGTAGCAATCAGCCCCAGCATTTT,CASSQGPRGSNQPQHF
15,TRBV7-3,TRBD1,TRBJ2-1,NA,TGTGCCAGCAGCCTAACAGGGGGCGCCGAAAATGAGCAGTTCTTC,CASSLTGGAENEQFF
18,TRBV27,TRBD2,TRBJ2-3,NA,TGTGCCAGCAGGCAAGGGACTAGCGGGAGGCGGCAGACAGATACGCAGTATTTT,CASRQGTSGRRQTDTQYF
15,TRBV2,TRBD1,TRBJ1-3,few,TGTGCCAGCAGTGGAGGACAGGGACCTGGAAACACCATATATTTT,CASSGGQGPGNTIYF
14,TRBV5-1,TRBD1,TRBJ1-2,NA,TGCGCCAGCAGCGGAATACAGGGGAGGGATGGCTACACCTTC,CASSGIQGRDGYTF
15,TRBV18,NA,TRBJ2-1,NA,TGTGCCAGCTCACCATCACAGGGTACCTACAATGAGCAGTTCTTC,CASSPSQGTYNEQFF
13,TRBV30,TRBD2,TRBJ2-7,NA,TGTGCCCGCGGACGGGCAATGGGAGGGGAGCAGTACTTC,CARGRAMGGEQYF
18,TRBV10-2,TRBD2,TRBJ2-6,once,TGCGCCAGCCTACCTATAGCGGGAGGGCCCTCTGGGGCCAACGTCCTGACTTTC,CASLPIAGGPSGANVLTF
16,TRBV29-1,TRBD1,TRBJ2-2,NA,TGCAGCGCGGCCGTACGTGGACAGGAAAACACCGGGGAGCTGTTTTTT,CSAAVRGQENTGELFF
18,TRBV5-5,TRBD1,TRBJ1-5,NA,TGTGCCAGCAGCCCCGGGGGACAGGGGGCAAAGGGGAATCAGCCCCAGCATTTT,CASSPGGQGAKGNQPQHF
16,TRBV19,NA,TRBJ1-5,NA,TGTGCCAGTAGTATTGGGGGGGCCTTTAGCAATCAGCCCCAGCATTTT,CASSIGGAFSNQPQHF
15,TRBV5-1,NA,TRBJ2-1,once,TGCGCCAGCAGCTTGGAGGGTAGCAAGTACAATGAGCAGTTCTTC,CASSLEGSKYNEQFF
11,TRBV9,NA,TRBJ2-1,NA,TGTGCCAGCAGCGTAGGGGGTGAGCAGTTCTTC,CASSVGGEQFF
15,TRBV5-1,TRBD2,TRBJ2-5,NA,TGCGCCAGCAGCCTTACTAGCGGGTACCAAGAGACCCAGTACTTC,CASSLTSGYQETQYF
14,TRBV10-3,NA,TRBJ1-5,NA,TGTGCCATCAGTGGCCCGGACGGATCTCAGCCCCAGCATTTT,CAISGPDGSQPQHF
16,TRBV5-1,NA,TRBJ1-2,few,TGCGCCAGCAGCTTGCCGCAAATACAGGGTTTGGATGGCTACACCTTC,CASSLPQIQGLDGYTF
12,TRBV2,NA,TRBJ2-1,NA,TGTGCCAGCAGGTGGGACATTGATGAGCAGTTCTTC,CASRWDIDEQFF
14,TRBV7-9,TRBD2,TRBJ2-1,NA,TGTGCCAGCAGCTTGGAGCGGGGGGTGGGTGAGCAGTTCTTC,CASSLERGVGEQFF
17,TRBV18,TRBD2,TRBJ2-1,NA,TGTGCCAGCTCACCACCGTTCGGGACTACCCTTTACAATGAGCAGTTCTTC,CASSPPFGTTLYNEQFF
15,TRBV4-1,TRBD2,TRBJ2-5,NA,TGCGCCAGCAGCCAAGAGGGTAGCGGGTCGGAGACCCAGTACTTC,CASSQEGSGSETQYF
16,TRBV5-5,TRBD2,TRBJ2-5,NA,TGTGCCAGCAGCTCTAATCCGACTAGCGGTCAAGAGACCCAGTACTTC,CASSSNPTSGQETQYF
15,TRBV4-3,NA,TRBJ1-5,few,TGCGCCAGCAGCCAATGGGCCGGAAGCAATCAGCCCCAGCATTTT,CASSQWAGSNQPQHF
15,TRBV3-1/TRBV3-2,TRBD2,TRBJ2-5,NA,TGTGCCAGCAGCCAACGACTAGCGGGGGGGGAGACCCAGTACTTC,CASSQRLAGGETQYF
13,TRBV12-3/TRBV12-4,NA,TRBJ1-2,NA,TGTGCCAGCAGAATATCGGGTAACGATGGCTACACCTTC,CASRISGNDGYTF
16,TRBV4-2,TRBD2,TRBJ2-7,NA,TGTGCCAGCAGCCAAGATCGGACTAGCGGGAGATACGAGCAGTACTTC,CASSQDRTSGRYEQYF
11,TRBV20-1,NA,TRBJ2-3,NA,TGCAGTGCGAACTCCGGGAGCCAGAGGACTTTT,CSANSGSQRTF
15,TRBV3-1/TRBV3-2,NA,TRBJ2-7,NA,TGTGCCAGCAGTCCTAACCCTTCGGGGGCCTACGAGCAGTACTTC,CASSPNPSGAYEQYF